Following are 16 T cell receptor beta chains from one sample sequenced in a study of blood T cell repertoires in COVID-19. Assay: immunoSEQ multiplex PCR; the TCRdb copy retains only in-frame clones and omits some. The sample has 85,000 or so clones, just over 85% seen once. The sequenced sample was peripheral blood. The source is a man aged 45 to 65 with active or convalescent COVID-19.

The chain joins TRBV10-2 to TRBJ1-5; 7 nucleotides agree with TRBD1. V was pared by 6 bases and J by 7 bases, with 6 bases of the junction left unmatched. CDR3 length: 13 residues. The germline V gene encodes CDR1 WSHSY and CDR2 SAAADI. As DNA, the CDR3 is TGCGCCAGCAGCACCCAGGGGGAACAGCCCCAGCATTTT. Encoded protein: CASSTQGEQPQHF.

This sequence joins TRBV4-2 and TRBJ2-1; 7 nucleotides align to TRBD1. Germline V gives CDR1 LGHNA, CDR2 YNFKEQ. The CDR3 spans 14 residues. Trimming took 4 bases from V and 4 from J; bases not matched to a gene: 4. As DNA, the CDR3 is TGTGCCAGCAGCCGAATGGGACAGTACAATGAGCAGTTCTTC. This translates into CASSRMGQYNEQFF.

This chain connects TRBV10-2 to TRBJ1-3; D not resolved. Germline CDR1 is WSHSY and CDR2 is SAAADI. CDR3 length: 14 amino acids. Trimming removed 4 bases from V and 3 bases from J, with 10 bases in between. CDR3 protein: CASSVGEVGNTIYF. CDR3 DNA sequence: TGCGCCAGCAGTGTTGGGGAGGTTGGAAACACCATATATTTT.

The V call is TRBV19, the J call TRBJ1-5, with a tentative D call TRBD1 (6 bases). CDR1 is LNHDA, CDR2 SQIVND, per germline (reference sequence). V was shortened by 2 bases and J by 5 bases, with 10 bases between the two germline ends. This CDR3 has 14 residues. CDR3 protein: CASSIQGNDQPQHF. The CDR3 bases are TGTGCCAGTAGTATACAGGGGAACGATCAGCCCCAGCATTTT.

Here the CDR3 reads CATASGRLGETQYF. The CDR3, as DNA: TGTGCCACCGCTAGCGGGAGACTTGGAGAGACCCAGTACTTC. The V and J genes are TRBV2 and TRBJ2-5; 10 bases agree with TRBD2. The ends lost 10 bases at V and 4 bases at J; junction bases unmatched: 9. CDR1 is SNHLY, CDR2 FYNNEI, per germline. The CDR3 spans 14 residues. Using reference TRBV2 and TRBJ2-5 for the parts outside the CDR3, the full variable domain is EPEVTQTPSHQVTQMGQEVILRCVPISNHLYFYWYRQILGQKVEFLVSFYNNEISEKSEIFDDQFSVERPDGSNFTLKIRSTKLEDSAMYFCATASGRLGETQYFGPGTRLLVL.

The chain couples TRBV18 to TRBJ2-2, with D possibly matching TRBD1 (6 bases). With 8 bases removed from V and 4 bases from J, the gap between germline ends came to 14 bases. Germline CDR1 is KGHSH and CDR2 is LQKENI. The CDR3 is 14 amino acids. CDR3 residues: CASRSQGSTGELFF. CDR3 coding DNA: TGTGCCAGCCGCTCGCAGGGGAGCACCGGGGAGCTGTTTTTT.

The chain is built from TRBV30 and TRBJ2-2; 11 nucleotides agree with TRBD2. Germline values: CDR1 GTSNPN, CDR2 SVGIG (reference sequence). V was clipped by 0 bases and J by 6 bases; unmatched bases: 3. CDR3 length equals 15 residues. The CDR3 is CAWSVGLAGSGELFF. The CDR3 DNA sequence: TGTGCCTGGAGTGTAGGACTAGCGGGCTCCGGGGAGCTGTTTTTT.

The rearrangement uses TRBV5-6 and TRBJ2-3, with 9 nucleotides matching TRBD2. The CDR3 is 15 amino acids. V lost 1 base, J lost 4 bases, and 4 bases stayed unmatched. Germline lookup yields CDR1 SGHDT and CDR2 YYEEEE. This CDR3 is CASSLWAGGPDTQYF. The CDR3 region has the DNA TGTGCCAGCAGCTTGTGGGCGGGAGGGCCAGATACGCAGTATTTT.

The rearrangement joins TRBV5-8 to TRBJ2-1; 9 bases fit TRBD2. The CDR3 extends over 14 amino acids. Trimming cost V 1 base and J 9 bases; bases outside gene matches: 5. Germline CDR1 SGHTS, CDR2 YDEGEE. As DNA, the CDR3 is TGTGCCAGCAGCTTGATTGGCGGGGGGGGTGAGCAGTTCTTC. Encoded protein: CASSLIGGGGEQFF.

The chain uses TRBV10-2 and TRBJ2-3; D is perhaps TRBD1 (5 bases). V lost 7 bases and J lost 0, with 11 bases in between. The CDR3 spans 14 residues. CDR1 is WSHSY, CDR2 SAAADI, per germline. CDR3 sequence (DNA): TGCGCCAGCAAGCCCAGGGCTAGCACAGATACGCAGTATTTT. The encoded protein is CASKPRASTDTQYF.

The chain is built from TRBV24-1 and TRBJ2-7; unclear D gene. Germline CDR1 and CDR2: KGHDR and SFDVKD. Trimming removed 3 bases from V and 2 bases from J, with 7 bases in between. The CDR3 spans 13 residues. The CDR3 nucleotides are TGTGCCACCAGTGATGGCGGTACCTACGAGCAGTACTTC. It translates to CATSDGGTYEQYF.

V usage is TRBV13 and J usage is TRBJ2-1; D is unresolved. Germline CDR1 reads PRHDT; CDR2 reads FYEKMQ (reference sequence). The length of the CDR3 is 14 residues. The V gene lost 3 bases and the J gene lost 6 bases, with 12 bases spanning the gap. CDR3 DNA: TGTGCCAGCAGCTTCGGTCTAGTGACCAATGAGCAGTTCTTC. Amino acid sequence: CASSFGLVTNEQFF.

V and J are TRBV27 and TRBJ2-7, with 9 positions matching TRBD1. The CDR3 has 17 amino acids. The ends lost 5 bases at V and 6 bases at J; junction bases unmatched: 17. Germline V lookup: CDR1 MNHEY, CDR2 SMNVEV (reference sequence). The CDR3 coding sequence is TGTGCCAGCAGTCTGATCTCCCCGGGACAGGGTCGGTCCGAGCAGTACTTC. Protein: CASSLISPGQGRSEQYF.

The rearrangement uses TRBV6-5 and TRBJ2-7; possible D gene TRBD1, 5 bases. Deletions cut 6 bases from V and 8 bases from J, with 14 bases between. This CDR3 is built from 12 residues. Germline V gene sequence: CDR1 MNHEY, CDR2 SVGAGI. CDR3 sequence (DNA): TGTGCCAGCAGGCCCCAGGGCGGCCAGCAGTACTTC. Protein sequence: CASRPQGGQQYF.

V usage is TRBV15 and J usage is TRBJ2-1, with TRBD1 identical over 9 bases. The CDR3 runs 15 residues. Trimming removed 1 base from V and 8 bases from J; junction bases left unmatched: 6. Germline CDR1 and CDR2: LNHNV and YYDKDF (reference sequence). Here the CDR3 DNA reads TGTGCCACCAGCAGAGCGGGACAGGGTGGGGATGAGCAGTTCTTC. Amino acids: CATSRAGQGGDEQFF.

The V and J genes are TRBV19 and TRBJ2-2; TRBD1 aligns across 7 bases. Germline trimming cut 4 bases from V and 3 bases from J; bases unmatched to any gene: 11. Germline V gene lookup returns CDR1 LNHDA and CDR2 SQIVND (reference sequence). This CDR3 is built from 17 residues. This chain's CDR3 is CASSTRGKAAYTGELFF. For the CDR3, the DNA is TGTGCCAGTAGTACCAGGGGGAAAGCCGCTTACACCGGGGAGCTGTTTTTT.